The present entry profiles one TCR beta chain with its context. This clonotype was found a few times. The specificity of this receptor is unknown. The input lacks base qualities; no much larger clone sits a single base away. The data stem from a study of blood T cells in healthy people across ages (dated by TCRdb to about 2015). In the study overall: In model experiments, roughly one uniquely barcoded TCR beta cDNA molecule per two T cells was captured by template switching. Age-related changes in TCR beta repertoire diversity were measured in the study by deep sequencing normalized with unique cDNA molecular identifiers. The donors were split into four age groups: young (average approximately 16 years), middle-aged (nearly 40), aged (more than 60) and long-lived (roughly 86). The study analyzed two additional independent replicas of 1 million unique cDNA reads from the same blood draw for two donors, one aged 18 to 30 and one aged 80 or older.

The CDR1 and CDR2 encoded by the germline V gene are MDHEN and SYDVKM. The CDR3 starts with the cysteine, ends with the phenylalanine, and has 11 residues. The retained sequence is limited to the CDR3, 33 bases, with the frame set at the first base. V is cut by 8 bases and J by 8 bases, and the space between the germline ends is 12 bases. Paper-wide results and their limitations: Observed TCR beta diversity per million T cells fell roughly linearly with age, and a significant reduction was already apparent by age approximately 41. Compared with the aged group, more naive CD4+ T cells, fewer expanded clones and increased TCR diversity were shown by the long-lived group, suggesting age selection. Because profiling used bulk unsorted PBMCs, naive and antigen-experienced compartments could not be compared conclusively. Donor CMV infection status was unknown, potentially confounding age-related changes in expanded clonotypes. The percentage of naive T cells measured by flow cytometry correlated strongly with observed TCR beta diversity. Total diversity estimates from one million sequenced T cells were considered lower bounds and underestimates.

The library relied on 5' RACE. The instrument given in TCRdb is Illumina HiSeq 2500. A second PCR of roughly 7 to 11 cycles was performed with a sample-barcoded 5' primer and a J-beta primer mix. Each TCR beta cDNA molecule received a unique molecular identifier from a template-switch 5' adaptor carrying 12 random nucleotides. Each sample yielded at least 3 million CDR3-containing paired-end reads. The Mint cDNA synthesis kit, primed by a TRBC-specific oligonucleotide, was used to synthesize first-strand cDNA from all RNA. All cDNA was treated with uracil-DNA glycosylase and then went through a first 18-cycle PCR with the universal primers M1SS and BC2_uni_R. The published analysis was carried out like this. For normalization, 1 million high-quality reads were randomly selected from each sample, with every read carrying a distinct molecular identifier. Instead of being binned into consensus sequences, reads that shared molecular identifiers were thrown out. MiTCR, run with a Q25 quality threshold and the strictest error-elimination algorithm, handled CDR3 identification, clonotype clustering and error correction. Lower-bound total TCR beta diversity was estimated with a nonparametric unseen species model using Euler transformation. TCRdb reran the public reads through fastp at Q25 and MiXCR, keeping productive beta chains. Identical CDR3 proteins give one entry, which carries the most common genes and DNA. Clone size and V and J calls follow TCRdb, not the original study. The sample table holds fewer than 1,200,000 distinct CDR3 sequences, of which roughly a quarter were seen once. The ten largest clones capture approximately 0.79% of the sample.

Donors were a few dozen systemically healthy Caucasian individuals from Russia aged roughly 6 to 95 years. Approximately 11 milliliters of peripheral blood were drawn from each donor into EDTA-treated Vacutainer tubes. Ficoll-Paque density-gradient centrifugation was used to isolate PBMCs, with at least 6 million per sample. Trizol reagent was used to extract total RNA from the PBMCs, yielding at least 6 micrograms per sample. For every donor, an aliquot of PBMCs went through flow cytometry to measure the percentages of naive CD45RAhigh/CD27high T cells. This same sample was also taken into another study, of T cells of mothers and their children. Reported in the second study: Nine systemically healthy Caucasian individuals served as donors, namely three mothers together with their six children. cDNA synthesis used all of the extracted RNA, with around 1.5 ug of RNA in each 15 ul reaction. In the second PCR, the M1S primer added sample barcodes and 2-4 random nucleotides. Over 8 million TCR beta CDR3 reads came from each mother, compared with a few million reads from each child. TCR recombination output is similarly shaped by thymic selection in related and unrelated pairs, with a minor effect exerted by inherited differences. Normalized repertoire overlap was always found to be slightly, but never significantly, higher in related mother-child pairs than in unrelated mother-child pairs. Persistent microchimeric T cell clones were not detected, at a sensitivity of 95 to 100 clones per million clonotypes. To look for features that set related mother-child pairs apart from unrelated individuals, the researchers ran deep NGS to compare the TCR beta repertoires of mothers and children. Mothers averaged 40 +/- 4 years of age and children averaged roughly 12 +/- 4 years. After adapters were ligated using NEBNext reagents, the libraries underwent 100+100 nt paired-end sequencing on an Illumina HiSeq 2000. Mother and child libraries were prepared a month apart and sequenced in separate runs to prevent cross-contamination. For each donor, between roughly 500,000 and 2,200,000 distinct TCR beta clonotypes were identified. Naive TCR beta clonotypes were estimated from low-frequency clonotypes matched to each donor's FACS-determined naive share, without sorting.

The TCR was taken from a girl aged 2-10 years in good health. The sample comprised blood. Recombination joined TRBV28 with TRBJ1-1, with no confident D gene call. The CDR3 region: CASVGQTEAFF. The bases read TGTGCCAGCGTCGGGCAGACAGAAGCTTTCTTT.